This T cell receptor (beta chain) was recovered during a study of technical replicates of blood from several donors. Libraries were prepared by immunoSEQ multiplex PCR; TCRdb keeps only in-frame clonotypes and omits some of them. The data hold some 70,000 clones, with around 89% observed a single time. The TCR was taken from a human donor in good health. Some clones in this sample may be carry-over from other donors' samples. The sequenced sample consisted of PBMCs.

The CDR3 coding sequence is TGTGCCAGCTCACCACCTAGAGGGCGGGAAAAACTGTTTTTT. Translation: CASSPPRGREKLFF. The rearrangement links TRBV18 to TRBJ1-4; D call uncertain. Germline-derived CDR1 and CDR2 are KGHSH and LQKENI. V lost 0 bases and J 8 bases, leaving 10 bases between the germline ends. CDR3 length: 14 residues.